The clone carrying this T cell receptor beta chain was detected once. Germline loops: CDR1 LNHDA, CDR2 SQIVND (reference sequence). V was pared by 6 bases and J by 0 bases, with 7 bases of the junction left unmatched. The CDR3 sequence is 16 residues long. The method was immunoSEQ multiplex PCR; TCRdb's version includes in-frame clones alone and lacks a portion of them. Of over 450,000 clones in the sample, approximately 80% were seen once. The sample belongs to a study of shared T cell receptors in the human thymus. This sample was also put to use in a study of human thymus T cells. As that report states: Having surgery to correct congenital heart defects, healthy Finnish infants acted as the donors. Thymus pieces cut out during corrective heart surgery were the tissue that was used. V and J genes seemed to be used with bias in thymic and blood repertoires. Unrelated people showed highly overlapping thymic repertoires, related research reported.

The source material was thymocytes. The sequence was obtained from a boy under two years old with a congenital heart defect. The chain links TRBV19 to TRBJ1-5, with TRBD1 identical over 8 bases. CDR3: CASRRGQGDSNQPQHF. CDR3 bases: TGTGCCAGTAGACGCGGACAGGGCGATAGCAATCAGCCCCAGCATTTT. Full variable domain (remainder filled in from reference TRBV19 and TRBJ1-5): DGGITQSPKYLFRKEGQNVTLSCEQNLNHDAMYWYRQDPGQGLRLIYYSQIVNDFQKGDIAEGYSVSREKKESFPLTVTSAQKNPTAFYLCASRRGQGDSNQPQHFGDGTRLSIL.